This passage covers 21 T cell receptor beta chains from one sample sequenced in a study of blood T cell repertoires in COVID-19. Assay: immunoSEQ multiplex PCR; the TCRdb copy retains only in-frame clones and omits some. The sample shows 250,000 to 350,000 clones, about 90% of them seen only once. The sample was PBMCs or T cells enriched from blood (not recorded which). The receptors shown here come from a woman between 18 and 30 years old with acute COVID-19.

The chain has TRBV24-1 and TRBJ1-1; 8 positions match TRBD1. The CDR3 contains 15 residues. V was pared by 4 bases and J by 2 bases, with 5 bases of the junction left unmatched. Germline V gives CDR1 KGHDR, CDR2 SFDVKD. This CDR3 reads CATSDGGTGNTEAFF. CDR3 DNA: TGTGCCACCAGTGACGGTGGGACAGGAAACACTGAAGCTTTCTTT.

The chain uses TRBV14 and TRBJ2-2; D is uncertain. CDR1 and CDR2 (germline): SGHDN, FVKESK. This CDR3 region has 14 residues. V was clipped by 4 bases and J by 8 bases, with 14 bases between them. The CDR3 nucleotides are TGTGCCAGCAGCCTTATTCTGGGCCGGGGGGAGCTGTTTTTT. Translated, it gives CASSLILGRGELFF.

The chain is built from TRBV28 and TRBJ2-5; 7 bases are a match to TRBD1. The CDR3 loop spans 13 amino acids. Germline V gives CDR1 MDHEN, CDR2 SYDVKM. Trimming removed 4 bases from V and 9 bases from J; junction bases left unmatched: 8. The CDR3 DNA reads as TGTGCCAGCAGTTCCGGACAGGCGATGGCCCAGTACTTC. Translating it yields CASSSGQAMAQYF.

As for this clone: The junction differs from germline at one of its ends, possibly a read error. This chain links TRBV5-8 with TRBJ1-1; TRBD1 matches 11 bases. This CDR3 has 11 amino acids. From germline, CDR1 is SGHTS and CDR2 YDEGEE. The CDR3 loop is CASSLWGQGVF. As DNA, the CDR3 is TGTGCCAGCAGCTTGTGGGGACAGGGGGTATTT.

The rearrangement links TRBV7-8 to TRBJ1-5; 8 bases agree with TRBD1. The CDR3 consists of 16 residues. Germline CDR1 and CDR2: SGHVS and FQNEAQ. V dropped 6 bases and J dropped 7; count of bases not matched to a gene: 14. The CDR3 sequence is CASSSFGGQGWQPQHF. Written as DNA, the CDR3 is TGTGCCAGCAGTTCATTCGGCGGACAGGGATGGCAGCCCCAGCATTTT.

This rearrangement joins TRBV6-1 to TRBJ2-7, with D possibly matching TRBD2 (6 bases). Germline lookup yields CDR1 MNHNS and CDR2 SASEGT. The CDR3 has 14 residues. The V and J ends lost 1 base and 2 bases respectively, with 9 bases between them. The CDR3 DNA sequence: TGTGCCAGCAGTGAAGGACTAGGACCCTACGAGCAGTACTTC. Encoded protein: CASSEGLGPYEQYF.

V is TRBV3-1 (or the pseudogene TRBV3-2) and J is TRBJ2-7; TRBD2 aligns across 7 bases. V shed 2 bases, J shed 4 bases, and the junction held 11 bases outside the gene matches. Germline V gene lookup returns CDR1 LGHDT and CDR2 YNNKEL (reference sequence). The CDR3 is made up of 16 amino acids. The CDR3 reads CASSQMFGTIPYEQYF. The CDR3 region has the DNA TGTGCCAGCAGCCAAATGTTTGGGACTATCCCTTACGAGCAGTACTTC.

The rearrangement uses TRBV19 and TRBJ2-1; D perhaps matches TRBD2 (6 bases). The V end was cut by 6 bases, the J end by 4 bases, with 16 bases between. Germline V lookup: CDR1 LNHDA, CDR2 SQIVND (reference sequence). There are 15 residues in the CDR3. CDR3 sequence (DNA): TGTGCCAGTAGCTCGGGAGTTGTATTTTACAATGAGCAGTTCTTC. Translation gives CASSSGVVFYNEQFF.

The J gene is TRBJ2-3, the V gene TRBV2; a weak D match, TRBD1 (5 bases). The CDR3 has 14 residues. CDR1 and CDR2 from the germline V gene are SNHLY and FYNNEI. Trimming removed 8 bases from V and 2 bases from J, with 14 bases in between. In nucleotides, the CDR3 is TGTGCCAGCGATGTGGTAGGGGCCACAGATACGCAGTATTTT. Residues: CASDVVGATDTQYF.

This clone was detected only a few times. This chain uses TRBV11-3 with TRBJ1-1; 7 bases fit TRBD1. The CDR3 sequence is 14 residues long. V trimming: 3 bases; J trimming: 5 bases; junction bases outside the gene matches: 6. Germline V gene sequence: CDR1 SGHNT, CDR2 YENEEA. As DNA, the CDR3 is TGTGCCAGCAGCTTCCTGACAGGGACGACTGAAGCTTTCTTT. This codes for CASSFLTGTTEAFF. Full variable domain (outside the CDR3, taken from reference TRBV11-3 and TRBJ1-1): EAGVVQSPRYKIIEKKQPVAFWCNPISGHNTLYWYLQNLGQGPELLIRYENEEAVDDSQLPKDRFSAERLKGVDSTLKIQPAELGDSAVYLCASSFLTGTTEAFFGQGTRLTVV.

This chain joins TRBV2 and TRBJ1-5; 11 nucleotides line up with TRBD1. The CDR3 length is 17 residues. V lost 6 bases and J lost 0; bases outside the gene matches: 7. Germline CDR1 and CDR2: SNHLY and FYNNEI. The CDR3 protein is CASRRDRGVYSNQPQHF. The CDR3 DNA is TGTGCCAGCAGGAGGGACAGGGGGGTATATAGCAATCAGCCCCAGCATTTT.

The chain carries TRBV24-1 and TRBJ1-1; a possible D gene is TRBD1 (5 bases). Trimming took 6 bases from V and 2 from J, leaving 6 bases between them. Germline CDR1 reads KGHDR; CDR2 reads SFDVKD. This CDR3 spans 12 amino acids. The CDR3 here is CATSRGNTEAFF. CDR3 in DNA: TGTGCCACCAGTAGGGGTAACACTGAAGCTTTCTTT.

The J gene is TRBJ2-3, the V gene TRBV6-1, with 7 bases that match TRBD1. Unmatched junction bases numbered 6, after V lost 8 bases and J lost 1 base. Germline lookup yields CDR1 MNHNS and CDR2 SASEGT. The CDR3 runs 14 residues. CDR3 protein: CASDTGQGTDTQYF. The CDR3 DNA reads TGTGCCAGCGATACAGGACAGGGCACAGATACGCAGTATTTT.

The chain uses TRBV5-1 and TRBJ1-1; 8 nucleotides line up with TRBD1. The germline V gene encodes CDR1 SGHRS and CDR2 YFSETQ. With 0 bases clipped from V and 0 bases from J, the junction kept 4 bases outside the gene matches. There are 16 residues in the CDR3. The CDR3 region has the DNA TGCGCCAGCAGCTTGGCCCGGGACAGGATGAACACTGAAGCTTTCTTT. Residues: CASSLARDRMNTEAFF.

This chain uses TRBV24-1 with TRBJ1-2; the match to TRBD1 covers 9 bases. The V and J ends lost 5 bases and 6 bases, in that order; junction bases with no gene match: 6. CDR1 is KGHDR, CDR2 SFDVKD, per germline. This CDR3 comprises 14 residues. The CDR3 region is CATSGPGQGDGYTF. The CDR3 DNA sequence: TGTGCCACCAGTGGTCCGGGACAGGGAGATGGCTACACCTTC.

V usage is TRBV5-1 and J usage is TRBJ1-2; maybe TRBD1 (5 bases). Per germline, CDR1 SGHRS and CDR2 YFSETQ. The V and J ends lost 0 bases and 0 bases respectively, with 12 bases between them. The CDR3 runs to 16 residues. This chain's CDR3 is CASSLAGRGSNYGYTF. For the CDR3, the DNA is TGCGCCAGCAGCTTGGCGGGGCGGGGTTCTAACTATGGCTACACCTTC.

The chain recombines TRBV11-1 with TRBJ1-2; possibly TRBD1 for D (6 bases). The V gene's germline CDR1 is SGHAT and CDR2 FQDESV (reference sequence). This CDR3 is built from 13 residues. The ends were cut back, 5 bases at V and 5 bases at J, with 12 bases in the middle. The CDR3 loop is CASSDAQGYGYTF. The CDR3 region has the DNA TGTGCCAGCAGCGATGCCCAGGGGTATGGCTACACCTTC.

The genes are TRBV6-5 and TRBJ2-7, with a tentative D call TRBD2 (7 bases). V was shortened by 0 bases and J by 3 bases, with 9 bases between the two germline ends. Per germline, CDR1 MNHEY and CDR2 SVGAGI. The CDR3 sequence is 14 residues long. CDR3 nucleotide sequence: TGTGCCAGCAGTTACTCGGGGGGGCACTACGAGCAGTACTTC. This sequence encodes CASSYSGGHYEQYF.

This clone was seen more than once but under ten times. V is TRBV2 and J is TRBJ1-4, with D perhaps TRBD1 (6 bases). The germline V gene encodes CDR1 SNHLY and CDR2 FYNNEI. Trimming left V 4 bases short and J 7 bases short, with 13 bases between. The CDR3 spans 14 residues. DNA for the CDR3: TGTGCCAGCAGTGGGGGGGGCGCCGGTGAAAAACTGTTTTTT. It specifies CASSGGGAGEKLFF.

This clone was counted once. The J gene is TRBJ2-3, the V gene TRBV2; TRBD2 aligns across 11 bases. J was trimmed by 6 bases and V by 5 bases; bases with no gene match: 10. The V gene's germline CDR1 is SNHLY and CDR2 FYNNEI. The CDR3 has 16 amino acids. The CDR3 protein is CASSLAGGPGGDTQYF. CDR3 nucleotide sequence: TGTGCCAGCAGTTTAGCGGGAGGGCCAGGTGGGGATACGCAGTATTTT.

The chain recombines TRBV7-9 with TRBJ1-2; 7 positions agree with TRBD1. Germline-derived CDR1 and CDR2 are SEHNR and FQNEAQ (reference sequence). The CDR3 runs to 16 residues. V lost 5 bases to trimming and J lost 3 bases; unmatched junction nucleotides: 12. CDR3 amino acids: CASSHLTGEYDYGYTF. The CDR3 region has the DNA TGTGCCAGCAGCCACTTAACAGGGGAGTACGACTATGGCTACACCTTC.